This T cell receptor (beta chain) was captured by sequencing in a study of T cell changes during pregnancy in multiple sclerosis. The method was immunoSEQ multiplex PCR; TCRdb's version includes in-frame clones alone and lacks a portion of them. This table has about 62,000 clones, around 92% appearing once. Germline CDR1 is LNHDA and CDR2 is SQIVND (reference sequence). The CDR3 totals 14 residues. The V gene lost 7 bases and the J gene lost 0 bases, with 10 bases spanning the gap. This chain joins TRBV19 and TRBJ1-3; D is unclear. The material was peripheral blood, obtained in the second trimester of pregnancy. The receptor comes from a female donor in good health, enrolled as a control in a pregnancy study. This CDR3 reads CASMRYGSGNTIYF. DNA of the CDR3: TGTGCCAGTATGCGTTATGGCTCTGGAAACACCATATATTTT.